Presented here are 7 T cell receptor beta chains from one specimen sequenced in a study of lymphopenia after photon versus proton radiotherapy. Using immunoSEQ multiplex PCR, the repertoire was profiled, and TCRdb retains in-frame clones only, with some absent. The sample has roughly 25,000 clones; 80% to 90% are singletons. Material: peripheral blood, obtained from a patient treated with photon-based radiotherapy. All receptors derive from a man in his fifties or sixties with gastric cancer.

V usage is TRBV6-1 and J usage is TRBJ1-5; TRBD1 aligns across 7 bases. Germline V lookup: CDR1 MNHNS, CDR2 SASEGT. This CDR3 contains 14 residues. The V segment lost 2 bases and the J segment 4 bases; nucleotides outside the gene matches: 2. The CDR3 loop reads CASSERQGNQPQHF. The CDR3 nucleotides are TGTGCCAGCAGTGAACGACAGGGTAATCAGCCCCAGCATTTT.

The chain couples TRBV11-3 to TRBJ1-1; 9 bases are a match to TRBD1. The V gene end was trimmed by 5 bases and the J gene end by 8 bases; junction bases not matched to a gene: 6. The CDR3 consists of 13 residues. CDR1 and CDR2 from the germline V gene are SGHNT and YENEEA. The CDR3 bases are TGTGCCAGCAGCCCGGGGACAGGGCAAGAAGCTTTCTTT. This encodes CASSPGTGQEAFF.

This clone occurred a few times. The chain combines TRBV2 with TRBJ1-2; D perhaps matches TRBD1 (6 bases). The CDR3 extends over 14 amino acids. The germline CDR1 and CDR2 sequences are SNHLY and FYNNEI. Trimming removed 5 bases at V and 8 bases at J, with 18 bases between. As DNA, the CDR3 is TGTGCCAGCAGTTTGGGGGGCGGCCTAAGCGGCTACACCTTC. This translates into CASSLGGGLSGYTF. Drawing the rest from reference TRBV2 and TRBJ1-2, the complete variable domain is EPEVTQTPSHQVTQMGQEVILRCVPISNHLYFYWYRQILGQKVEFLVSFYNNEISEKSEIFDDQFSVERPDGSNFTLKIRSTKLEDSAMYFCASSLGGGLSGYTFGSGTRLTVV.

The chain combines TRBV5-5 with TRBJ2-5; D is undetermined. Germline V lookup: CDR1 SGHKS, CDR2 YYEKEE (reference sequence). Trimming pared 4 bases from V and 7 bases from J, leaving 14 bases between. CDR3 length equals 13 residues. The CDR3 DNA reads TGTGCCAGCAGCAGGGTGACGGCAGGGACCCAGTACTTC. This sequence encodes CASSRVTAGTQYF.

This clone is deemed medium-sized. This chain joins TRBV6-8 and TRBJ2-5; D call uncertain. Germline V gene sequence: CDR1 MNHGY, CDR2 SAAAGT. This CDR3 is built from 14 residues. The V end was cut by 4 bases, the J end by 4 bases, with 13 bases between. The CDR3 reads CASSSLGLGETQYF. CDR3 in DNA: TGTGCCAGCAGTTCCCTGGGTCTAGGAGAGACCCAGTACTTC.

V usage is TRBV10-3 and J usage is TRBJ2-2; 16 nucleotides align to TRBD2. CDR1 and CDR2 (germline): ENHRY, SYGVKD. The CDR3 spans 17 residues. Germline trimming cut 3 bases from V and 7 bases from J; bases unmatched to any gene: 5. The CDR3, as DNA: TGTGCCATCAGTGAAGGGACTAGCGGGGGGGCCGACGGGGAGCTGTTTTTT. Protein sequence: CAISEGTSGGADGELFF.

The V call is TRBV30, the J call TRBJ1-6; TRBD1 is a possible D gene (5 bases). Trimming left V 2 bases short and J 8 bases short, with 13 bases between. The germline CDR1 and CDR2 sequences are GTSNPN and SVGIG (reference sequence). The CDR3 runs 14 residues. The CDR3 protein is CAWSLGLGDSPLHF. In DNA, the CDR3 is TGTGCCTGGAGTCTGGGACTGGGGGATTCACCCCTCCACTTT.